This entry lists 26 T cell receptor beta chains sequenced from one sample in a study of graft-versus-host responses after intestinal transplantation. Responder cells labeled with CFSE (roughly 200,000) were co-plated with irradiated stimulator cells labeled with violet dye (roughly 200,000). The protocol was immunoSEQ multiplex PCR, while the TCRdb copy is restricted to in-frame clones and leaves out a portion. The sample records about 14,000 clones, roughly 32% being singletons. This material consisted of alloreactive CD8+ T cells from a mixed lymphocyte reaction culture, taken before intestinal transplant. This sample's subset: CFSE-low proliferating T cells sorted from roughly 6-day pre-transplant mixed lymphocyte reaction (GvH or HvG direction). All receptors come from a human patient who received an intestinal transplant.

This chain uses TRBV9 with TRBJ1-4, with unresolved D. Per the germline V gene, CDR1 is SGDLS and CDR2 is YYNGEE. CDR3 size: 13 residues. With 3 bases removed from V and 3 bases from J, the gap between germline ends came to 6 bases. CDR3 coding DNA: TGTGCCAGCAGCGAAAGGGCTAATGAAAAACTGTTTTTT. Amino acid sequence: CASSERANEKLFF.

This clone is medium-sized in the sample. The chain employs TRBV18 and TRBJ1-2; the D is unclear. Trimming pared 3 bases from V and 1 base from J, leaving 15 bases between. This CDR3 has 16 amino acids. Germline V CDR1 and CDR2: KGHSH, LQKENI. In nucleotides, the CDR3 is TGTGCCAGCTCACCCACCCCACAAGATGGTAACTATGGCTACACCTTC. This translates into CASSPTPQDGNYGYTF. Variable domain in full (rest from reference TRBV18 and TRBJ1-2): NAGVMQNPRHLVRRRGQEARLRCSPMKGHSHVYWYRQLPEEGLKFMVYLQKENIIDESGMPKERFSAEFPKEGPSILRIQQVVRGDSAAYFCASSPTPQDGNYGYTFGSGTRLTVV.

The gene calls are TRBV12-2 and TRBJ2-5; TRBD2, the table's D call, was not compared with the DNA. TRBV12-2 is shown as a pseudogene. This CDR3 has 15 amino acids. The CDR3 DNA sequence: TGTGCAAGTCGCCCCGGGACTAGCCACCAAGAGACCCAGTACTTC. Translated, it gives CASRPGTSHQETQYF.

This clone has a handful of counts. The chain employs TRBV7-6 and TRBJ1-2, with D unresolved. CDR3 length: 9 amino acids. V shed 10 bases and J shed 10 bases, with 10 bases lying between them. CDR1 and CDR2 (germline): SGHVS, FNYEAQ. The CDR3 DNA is TGTGCCAAGCGGGCCATCTACACCTTC. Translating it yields CAKRAIYTF.

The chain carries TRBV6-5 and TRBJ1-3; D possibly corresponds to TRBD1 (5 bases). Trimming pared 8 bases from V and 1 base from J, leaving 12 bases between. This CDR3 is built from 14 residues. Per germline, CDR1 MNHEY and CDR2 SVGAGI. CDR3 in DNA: TGTGCCAGCGAGTCCGGGGGGTCTGGAAACACCATATATTTT. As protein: CASESGGSGNTIYF.

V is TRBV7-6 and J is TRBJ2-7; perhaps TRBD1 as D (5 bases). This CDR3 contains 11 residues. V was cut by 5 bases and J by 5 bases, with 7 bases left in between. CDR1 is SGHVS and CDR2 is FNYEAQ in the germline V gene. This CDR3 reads CASSPGNEQYF. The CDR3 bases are TGTGCCAGCAGCCCAGGGAACGAGCAGTACTTC.

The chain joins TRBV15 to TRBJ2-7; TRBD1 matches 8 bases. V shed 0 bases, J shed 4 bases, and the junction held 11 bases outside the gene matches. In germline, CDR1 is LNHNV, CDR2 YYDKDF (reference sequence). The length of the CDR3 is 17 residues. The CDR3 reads CATSRERGGTGMYEQYF. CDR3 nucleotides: TGTGCCACCAGCAGAGAAAGAGGAGGGACAGGAATGTACGAGCAGTACTTC. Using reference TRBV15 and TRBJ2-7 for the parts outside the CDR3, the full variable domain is DAMVIQNPRYQVTQFGKPVTLSCSQTLNHNVMYWYQQKSSQAPKLLFHYYDKDFNNEADTPDNFQSRRPNTSFCFLDIRSPGLGDTAMYLCATSRERGGTGMYEQYFGPGTRLTVT.

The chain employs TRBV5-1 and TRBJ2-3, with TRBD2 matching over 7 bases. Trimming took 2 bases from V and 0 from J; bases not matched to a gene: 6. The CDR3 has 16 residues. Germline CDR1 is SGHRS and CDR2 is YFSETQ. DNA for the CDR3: TGCGCCAGCAGCTTCGCGGGACTAACGAGCACAGATACGCAGTATTTT. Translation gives CASSFAGLTSTDTQYF.

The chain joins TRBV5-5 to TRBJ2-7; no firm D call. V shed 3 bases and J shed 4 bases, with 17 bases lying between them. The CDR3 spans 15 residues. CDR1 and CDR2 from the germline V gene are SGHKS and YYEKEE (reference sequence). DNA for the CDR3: TGTGCCAGCAGCTATCCCGACGGCCCAAAGTACGAGCAGTACTTC. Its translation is CASSYPDGPKYEQYF.

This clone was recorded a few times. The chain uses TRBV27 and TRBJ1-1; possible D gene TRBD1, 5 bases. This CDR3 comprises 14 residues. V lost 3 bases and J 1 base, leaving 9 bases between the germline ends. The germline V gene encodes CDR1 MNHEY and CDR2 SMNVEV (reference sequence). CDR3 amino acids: CASSLWGTNTEAFF. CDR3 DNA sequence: TGTGCCAGCAGTTTGTGGGGGACGAACACTGAAGCTTTCTTT.

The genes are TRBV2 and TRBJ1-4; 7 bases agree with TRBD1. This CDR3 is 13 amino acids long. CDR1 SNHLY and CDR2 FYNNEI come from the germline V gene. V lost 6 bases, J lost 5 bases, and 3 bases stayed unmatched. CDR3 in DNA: TGTGCCAGCAGCGGCAGGGGGAATGAAAAACTGTTTTTT. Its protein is CASSGRGNEKLFF.

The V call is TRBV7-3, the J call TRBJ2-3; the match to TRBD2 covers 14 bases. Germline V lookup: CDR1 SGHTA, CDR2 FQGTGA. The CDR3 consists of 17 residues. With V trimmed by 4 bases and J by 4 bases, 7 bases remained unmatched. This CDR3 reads CASSSPGTSGGSDTQYF. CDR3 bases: TGTGCCAGCAGCTCCCCTGGGACTAGCGGGGGTTCAGATACGCAGTATTTT.

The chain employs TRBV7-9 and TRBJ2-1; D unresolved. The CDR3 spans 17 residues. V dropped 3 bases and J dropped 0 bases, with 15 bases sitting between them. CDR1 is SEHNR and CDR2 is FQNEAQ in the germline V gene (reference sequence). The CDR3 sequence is CASSFSGLGPSYNEQFF. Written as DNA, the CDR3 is TGTGCCAGCAGCTTTTCCGGCCTCGGGCCCTCCTACAATGAGCAGTTCTTC.

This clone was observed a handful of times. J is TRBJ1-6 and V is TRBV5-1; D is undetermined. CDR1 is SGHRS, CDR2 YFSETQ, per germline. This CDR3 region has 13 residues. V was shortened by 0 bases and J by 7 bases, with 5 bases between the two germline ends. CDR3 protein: CASSLALNSPLHF. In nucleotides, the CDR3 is TGCGCCAGCAGCTTGGCCCTGAATTCACCCCTCCACTTT.

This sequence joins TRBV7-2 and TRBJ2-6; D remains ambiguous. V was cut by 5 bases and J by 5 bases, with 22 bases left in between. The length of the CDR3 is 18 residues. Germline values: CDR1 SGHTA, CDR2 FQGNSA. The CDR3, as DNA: TGTGCCAGCAGCCTAAGCACGAGACGACAAAGTCGGGCCAACGTCCTGACTTTC. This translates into CASSLSTRRQSRANVLTF.

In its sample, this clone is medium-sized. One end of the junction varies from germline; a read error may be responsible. CDR3: CASSPPLEGLSFF. CDR3 coding DNA: TGTGCCAGCAGCCCCCCTCTGGAGGGACTTTCATTCTTC. J is TRBJ1-2 and V is TRBV7-8; D is perhaps TRBD1 (5 bases). The CDR3 is 13 residues long. The germline V gene has CDR1 SGHVS and CDR2 FQNEAQ.

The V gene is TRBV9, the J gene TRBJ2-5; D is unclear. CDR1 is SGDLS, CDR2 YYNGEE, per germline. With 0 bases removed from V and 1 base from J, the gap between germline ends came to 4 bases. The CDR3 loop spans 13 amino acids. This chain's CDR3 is CASSVDVQETQYF. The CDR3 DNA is TGTGCCAGCAGCGTAGACGTCCAAGAGACCCAGTACTTC.

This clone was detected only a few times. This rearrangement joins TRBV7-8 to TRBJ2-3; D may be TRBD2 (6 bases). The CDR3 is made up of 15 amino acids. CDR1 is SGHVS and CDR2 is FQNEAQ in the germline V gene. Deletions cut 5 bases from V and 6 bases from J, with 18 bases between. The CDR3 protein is CASSPGTFFPDTQYF. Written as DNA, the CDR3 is TGTGCCAGCAGCCCCGGGACTTTTTTCCCCGATACGCAGTATTTT.

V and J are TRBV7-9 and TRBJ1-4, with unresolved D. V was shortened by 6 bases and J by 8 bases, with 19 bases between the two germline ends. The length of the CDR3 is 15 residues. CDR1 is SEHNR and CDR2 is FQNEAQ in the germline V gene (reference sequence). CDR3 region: CASSLRDGAKEKLFF. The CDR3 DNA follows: TGTGCCAGCAGTCTAAGAGACGGAGCCAAAGAAAAACTGTTTTTT.

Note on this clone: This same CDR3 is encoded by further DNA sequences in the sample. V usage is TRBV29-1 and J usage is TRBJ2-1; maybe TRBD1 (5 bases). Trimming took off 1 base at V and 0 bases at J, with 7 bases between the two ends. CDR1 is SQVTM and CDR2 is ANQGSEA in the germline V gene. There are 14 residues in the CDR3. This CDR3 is CSVEGQGSYNEQFF. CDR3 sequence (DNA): TGCAGCGTTGAAGGGCAGGGCTCCTACAATGAGCAGTTCTTC.

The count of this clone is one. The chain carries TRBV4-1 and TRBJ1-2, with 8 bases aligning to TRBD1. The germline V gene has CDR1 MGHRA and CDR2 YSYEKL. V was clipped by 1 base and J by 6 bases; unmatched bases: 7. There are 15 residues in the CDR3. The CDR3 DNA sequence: TGCGCCAGCAGCCAAGTAGACAGGGGCGGTAATGGCTACACCTTC. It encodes CASSQVDRGGNGYTF.

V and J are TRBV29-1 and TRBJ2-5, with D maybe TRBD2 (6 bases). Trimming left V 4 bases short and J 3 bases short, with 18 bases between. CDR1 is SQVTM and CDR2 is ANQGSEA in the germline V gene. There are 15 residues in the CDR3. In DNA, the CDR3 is TGCAGCGTTGTTTATTGGCTCTCTAGCGAAGAGACCCAGTACTTC. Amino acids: CSVVYWLSSEETQYF.

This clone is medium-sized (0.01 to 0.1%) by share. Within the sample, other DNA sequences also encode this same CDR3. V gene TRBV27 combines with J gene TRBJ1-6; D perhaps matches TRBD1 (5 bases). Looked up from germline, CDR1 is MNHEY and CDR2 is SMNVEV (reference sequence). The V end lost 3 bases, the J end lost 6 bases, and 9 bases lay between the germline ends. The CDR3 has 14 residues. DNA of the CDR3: TGTGCCAGCAGTTTTACAGGACTTAATTCACCCCTCCACTTT. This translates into CASSFTGLNSPLHF.

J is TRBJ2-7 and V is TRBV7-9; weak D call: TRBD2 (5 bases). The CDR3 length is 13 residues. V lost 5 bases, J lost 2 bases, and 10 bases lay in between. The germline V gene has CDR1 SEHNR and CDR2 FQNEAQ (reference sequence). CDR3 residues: CASSQEGTYEQYF. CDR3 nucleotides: TGTGCCAGCAGCCAAGAGGGAACCTACGAGCAGTACTTC.

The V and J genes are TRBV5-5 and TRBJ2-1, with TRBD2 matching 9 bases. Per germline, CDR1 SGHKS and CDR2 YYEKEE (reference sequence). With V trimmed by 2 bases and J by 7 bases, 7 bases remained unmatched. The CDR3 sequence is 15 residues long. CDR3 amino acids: CASSFFAGGTNEQFF. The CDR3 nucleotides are TGTGCCAGCAGCTTTTTTGCGGGGGGGACAAATGAGCAGTTCTTC. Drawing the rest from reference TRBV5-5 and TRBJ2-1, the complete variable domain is DAGVTQSPTHLIKTRGQQVTLRCSPISGHKSVSWYQQVLGQGPQFIFQYYEKEERGRGNFPDRFSARQFPNYSSELNVNALLLGDSALYLCASSFFAGGTNEQFFGPGTRLTVL.

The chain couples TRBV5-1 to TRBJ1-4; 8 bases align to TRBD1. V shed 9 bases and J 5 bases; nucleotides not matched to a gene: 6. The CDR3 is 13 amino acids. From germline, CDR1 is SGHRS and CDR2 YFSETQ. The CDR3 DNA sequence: TGCGCCACTTCGACAGGGGAGAATGAAAAACTGTTTTTT. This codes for CATSTGENEKLFF. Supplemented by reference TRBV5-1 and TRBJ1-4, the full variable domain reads KAGVTQTPRYLIKTRGQQVTLSCSPISGHRSVSWYQQTPGQGLQFLFEYFSETQRNKGNFPGRFSGRQFSNSRSEMNVSTLELGDSALYLCATSTGENEKLFFGSGTQLSVL.